This is a list of T cell receptor beta chains from one sample in a study of T cell repertoires in aging, cancer and after chemotherapy. Using its own MiXCR run on the multiplex PCR reads, TCRdb lists one record per CDR3 protein. Of several thousand distinct CDR3 sequences listed, around a third are singletons. Material: blood. Receptor source: a human donor in good health. The donor label of this sample is uncertain. The CDR3 runs from the conserved cysteine through the conserved F or W. Fields, in order: J gene, clone size, V gene, D gene, CDR3 protein, CDR3 DNA. A D gene is named only where the DNA matches it firmly. The listing skips clone size in some rows; elsewhere it reads once, few, many or a size class.

J gene: TRBJ1-1; clone size: once; V gene: TRBV19; D gene: .; CDR3 protein: CASSPLGMDTEAFF; CDR3 DNA: TGTGCCAGTAGCCCTCTAGGGATGGATACTGAAGCTTTCTTT
J gene: TRBJ2-7; clone size: .; V gene: TRBV6-1; D gene: TRBD1; CDR3 protein: CASSSDSRDRGQYEQYF; CDR3 DNA: TGTGCCAGCAGCAGCGACTCCCGGGACAGGGGGCAGTACGAGCAGTACTTC
J gene: TRBJ2-3; clone size: medium-sized; V gene: TRBV15; D gene: TRBD1; CDR3 protein: CATSRGTSGQWTDTQYF; CDR3 DNA: TGTGCCACCAGCAGAGGTACCTCGGGACAGTGGACAGATACGCAGTATTTT
J gene: TRBJ1-5; clone size: .; V gene: TRBV6-5; D gene: .; CDR3 protein: CASSPGLRTPQHF; CDR3 DNA: TGTGCCAGCAGTCCGGGACTGCGTACGCCCCAGCATTTT
J gene: TRBJ2-2; clone size: medium-sized; V gene: TRBV6-6; D gene: .; CDR3 protein: CASSYSLPSNTGELFF; CDR3 DNA: TGTGCCAGCAGTTACTCGCTACCGTCGAACACCGGGGAGCTGTTTTTT
J gene: TRBJ1-2; clone size: .; V gene: TRBV19; D gene: .; CDR3 protein: CASSIDQIGTNYGYTF; CDR3 DNA: TGTGCCAGTAGTATAGATCAAATAGGGACCAACTATGGCTACACCTTC
J gene: TRBJ2-4; clone size: .; V gene: TRBV6-2/TRBV6-3; D gene: TRBD1; CDR3 protein: CASRRGPDIQYF; CDR3 DNA: TGTGCCAGCAGGAGGGGGCCGGACATTCAGTACTTC
J gene: TRBJ2-5; clone size: few; V gene: TRBV6-1; D gene: .; CDR3 protein: CASSENDGLGQETQYF; CDR3 DNA: TGTGCCAGCAGTGAAAACGATGGACTGGGTCAAGAGACCCAGTACTTC
J gene: TRBJ2-2; clone size: medium-sized; V gene: TRBV12-3/TRBV12-4; D gene: .; CDR3 protein: CASSRDTGELFF; CDR3 DNA: TGTGCCAGCAGCAGGGATACCGGGGAGCTGTTTTTT
J gene: TRBJ2-7; clone size: .; V gene: TRBV12-3/TRBV12-4; D gene: .; CDR3 protein: CASSFGPGSEQYF; CDR3 DNA: TGTGCCAGCAGTTTTGGACCTGGGTCCGAGCAGTACTTC
J gene: TRBJ2-1; clone size: .; V gene: TRBV6-5; D gene: .; CDR3 protein: CASSELGNEQFF; CDR3 DNA: TGTGCCAGCAGTGAATTGGGGAATGAGCAGTTCTTC
J gene: TRBJ2-5; clone size: .; V gene: TRBV5-1; D gene: TRBD1; CDR3 protein: CASSWGTGGETQYF; CDR3 DNA: TGCGCCAGCAGCTGGGGGACAGGGGGGGAGACCCAGTACTTC
J gene: TRBJ2-1; clone size: medium-sized; V gene: TRBV5-4; D gene: TRBD2; CDR3 protein: CASSLDPSGVYNEQFF; CDR3 DNA: TGTGCCAGCAGCTTGGACCCTAGCGGGGTCTACAATGAGCAGTTCTTC